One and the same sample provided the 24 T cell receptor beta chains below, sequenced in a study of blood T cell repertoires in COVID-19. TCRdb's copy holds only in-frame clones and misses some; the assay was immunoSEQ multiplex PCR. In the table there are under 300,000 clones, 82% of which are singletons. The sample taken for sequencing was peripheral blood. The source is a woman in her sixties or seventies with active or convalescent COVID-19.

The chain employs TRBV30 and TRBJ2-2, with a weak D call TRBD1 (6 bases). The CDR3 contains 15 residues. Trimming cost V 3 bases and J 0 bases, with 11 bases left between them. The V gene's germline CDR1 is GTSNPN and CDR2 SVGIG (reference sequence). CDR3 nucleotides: TGTGCCTGGAGGCCCGGGACAACGAACACCGGGGAGCTGTTTTTT. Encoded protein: CAWRPGTTNTGELFF. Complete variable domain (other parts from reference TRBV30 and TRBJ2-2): SQTIHQWPATLVQPVGSPLSLECTVEGTSNPNLYWYRQAAGRGLQLLFYSVGIGQISSEVPQNLSASRPQDRQFILSSKKLLLSDSGFYLCAWRPGTTNTGELFFGEGSRLTVL.

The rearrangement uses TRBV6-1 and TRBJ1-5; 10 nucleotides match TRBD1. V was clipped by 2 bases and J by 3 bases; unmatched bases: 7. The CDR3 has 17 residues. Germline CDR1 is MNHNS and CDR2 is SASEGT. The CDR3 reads CASSEYGGQGPNQPQHF. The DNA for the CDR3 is TGTGCCAGCAGTGAATATGGGGGACAGGGGCCCAATCAGCCCCAGCATTTT.

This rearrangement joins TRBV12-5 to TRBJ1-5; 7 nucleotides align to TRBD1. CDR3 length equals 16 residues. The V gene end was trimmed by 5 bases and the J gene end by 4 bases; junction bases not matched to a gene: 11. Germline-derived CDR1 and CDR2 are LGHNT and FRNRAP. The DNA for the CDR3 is TGTGCTAGTGGTCCGAATACAGGGGTCAGGAATCAGCCCCAGCATTTT. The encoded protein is CASGPNTGVRNQPQHF.

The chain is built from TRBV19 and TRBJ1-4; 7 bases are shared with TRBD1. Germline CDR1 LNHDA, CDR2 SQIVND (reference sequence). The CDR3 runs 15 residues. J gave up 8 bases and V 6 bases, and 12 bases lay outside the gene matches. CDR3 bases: TGTGCCAGTAGGACAGGGACCCTTGTGGGAGAAAAACTGTTTTTT. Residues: CASRTGTLVGEKLFF.

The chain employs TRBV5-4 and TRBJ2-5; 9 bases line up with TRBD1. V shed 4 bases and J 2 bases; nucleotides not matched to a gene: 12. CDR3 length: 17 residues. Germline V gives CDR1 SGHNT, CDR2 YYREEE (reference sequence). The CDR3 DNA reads TGTGCCAGCAGCACCTACTTGGGGACAGGGATTCAAGAGACCCAGTACTTC. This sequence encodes CASSTYLGTGIQETQYF.

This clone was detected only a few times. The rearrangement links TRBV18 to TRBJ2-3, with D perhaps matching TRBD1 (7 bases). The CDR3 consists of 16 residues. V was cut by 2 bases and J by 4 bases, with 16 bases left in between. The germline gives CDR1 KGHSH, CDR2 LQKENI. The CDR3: CASSPGQGGRADTQYF. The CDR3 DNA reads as TGTGCCAGCTCACCAGGTCAGGGGGGCAGGGCAGATACGCAGTATTTT. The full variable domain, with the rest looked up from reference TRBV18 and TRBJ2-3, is NAGVMQNPRHLVRRRGQEARLRCSPMKGHSHVYWYRQLPEEGLKFMVYLQKENIIDESGMPKERFSAEFPKEGPSILRIQQVVRGDSAAYFCASSPGQGGRADTQYFGPGTRLTVL.

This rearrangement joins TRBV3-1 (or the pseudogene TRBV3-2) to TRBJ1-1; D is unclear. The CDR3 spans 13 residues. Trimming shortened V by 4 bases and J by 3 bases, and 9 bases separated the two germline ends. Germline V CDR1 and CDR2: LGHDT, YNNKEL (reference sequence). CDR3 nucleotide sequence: TGTGCCAGCAGCCCGCAGGTGGACACTGAAGCTTTCTTT. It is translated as CASSPQVDTEAFF.

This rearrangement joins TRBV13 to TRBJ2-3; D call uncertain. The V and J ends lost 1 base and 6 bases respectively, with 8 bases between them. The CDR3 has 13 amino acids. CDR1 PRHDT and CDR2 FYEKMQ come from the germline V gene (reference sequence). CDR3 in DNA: TGTGCCAGCAGCTTAGTCGGTTACGATACGCAGTATTTT. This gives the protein CASSLVGYDTQYF.

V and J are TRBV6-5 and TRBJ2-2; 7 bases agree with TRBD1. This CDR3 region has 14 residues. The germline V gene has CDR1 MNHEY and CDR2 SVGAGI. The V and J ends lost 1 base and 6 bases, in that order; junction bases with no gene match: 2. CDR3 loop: CASSYWQGAGELFF. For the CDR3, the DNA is TGTGCCAGCAGTTACTGGCAGGGGGCCGGGGAGCTGTTTTTT.

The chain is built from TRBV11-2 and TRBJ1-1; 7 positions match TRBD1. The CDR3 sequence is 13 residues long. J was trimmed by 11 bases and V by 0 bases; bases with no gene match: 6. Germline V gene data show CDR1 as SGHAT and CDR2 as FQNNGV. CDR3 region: CASSLDQGGRAFF. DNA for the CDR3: TGTGCCAGCAGCTTAGATCAGGGGGGCCGGGCTTTCTTT.

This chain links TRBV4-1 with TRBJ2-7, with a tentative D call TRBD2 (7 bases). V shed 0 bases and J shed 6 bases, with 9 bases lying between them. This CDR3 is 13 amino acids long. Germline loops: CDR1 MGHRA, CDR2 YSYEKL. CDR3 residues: CASSQEGGGEQYF. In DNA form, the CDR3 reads TGCGCCAGCAGCCAAGAGGGAGGGGGCGAGCAGTACTTC.

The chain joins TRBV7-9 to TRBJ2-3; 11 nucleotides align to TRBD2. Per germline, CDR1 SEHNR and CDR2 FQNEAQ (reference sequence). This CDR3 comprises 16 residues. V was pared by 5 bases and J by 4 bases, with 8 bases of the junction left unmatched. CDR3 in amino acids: CASSAPGLAVPDTQYF. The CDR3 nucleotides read TGTGCCAGCAGCGCCCCGGGACTAGCGGTCCCAGATACGCAGTATTTT.

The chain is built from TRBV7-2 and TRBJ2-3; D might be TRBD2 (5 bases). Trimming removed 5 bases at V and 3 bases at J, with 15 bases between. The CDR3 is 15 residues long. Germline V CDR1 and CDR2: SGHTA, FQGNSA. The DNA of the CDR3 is TGTGCCAGCAGCCCAGGACTTAGAAAGACAGATACGCAGTATTTT. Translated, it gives CASSPGLRKTDTQYF.

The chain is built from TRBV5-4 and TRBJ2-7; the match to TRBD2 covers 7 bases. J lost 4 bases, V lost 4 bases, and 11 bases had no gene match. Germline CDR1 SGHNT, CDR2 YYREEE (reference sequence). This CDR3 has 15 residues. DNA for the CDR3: TGTGCCAGCAGCGGCAATGGGGGGGTTCGTTACGAGCAGTACTTC. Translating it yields CASSGNGGVRYEQYF.

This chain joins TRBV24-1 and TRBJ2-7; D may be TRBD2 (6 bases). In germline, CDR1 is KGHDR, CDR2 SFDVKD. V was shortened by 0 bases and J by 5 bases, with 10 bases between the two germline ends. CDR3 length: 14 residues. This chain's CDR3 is CATSDLGGSNEQYF. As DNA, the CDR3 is TGTGCCACCAGTGATTTGGGGGGGTCGAACGAGCAGTACTTC.

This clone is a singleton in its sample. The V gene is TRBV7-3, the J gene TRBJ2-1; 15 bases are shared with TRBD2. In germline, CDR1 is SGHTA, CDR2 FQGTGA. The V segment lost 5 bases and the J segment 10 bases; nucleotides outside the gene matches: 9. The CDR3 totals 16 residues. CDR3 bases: TGTGCCAGCAGCACTCTCCCCGGGACTAGCGGGGGGGAGCAGTTCTTC. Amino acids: CASSTLPGTSGGEQFF.

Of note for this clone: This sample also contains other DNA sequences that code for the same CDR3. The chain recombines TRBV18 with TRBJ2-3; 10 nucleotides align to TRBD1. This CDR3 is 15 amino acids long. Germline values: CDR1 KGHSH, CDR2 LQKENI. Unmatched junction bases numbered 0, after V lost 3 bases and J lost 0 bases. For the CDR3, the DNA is TGTGCCAGCTCACCGGGACAGGGGAGCACAGATACGCAGTATTTT. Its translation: CASSPGQGSTDTQYF.

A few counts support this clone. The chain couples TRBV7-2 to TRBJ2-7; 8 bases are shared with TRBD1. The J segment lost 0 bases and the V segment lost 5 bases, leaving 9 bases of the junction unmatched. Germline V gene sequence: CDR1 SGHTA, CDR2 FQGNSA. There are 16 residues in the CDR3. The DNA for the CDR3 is TGTGCCAGCAGCCCCGCCGACAGGGGCCTCTCCTACGAGCAGTACTTC. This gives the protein CASSPADRGLSYEQYF.

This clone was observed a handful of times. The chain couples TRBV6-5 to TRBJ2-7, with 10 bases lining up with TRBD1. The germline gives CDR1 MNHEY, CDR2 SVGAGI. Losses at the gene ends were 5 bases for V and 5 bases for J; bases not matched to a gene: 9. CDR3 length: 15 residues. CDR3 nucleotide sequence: TGTGCCAGCAGTACTCCGGGACAGGGGAAGGACGAGCAGTACTTC. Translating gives CASSTPGQGKDEQYF.

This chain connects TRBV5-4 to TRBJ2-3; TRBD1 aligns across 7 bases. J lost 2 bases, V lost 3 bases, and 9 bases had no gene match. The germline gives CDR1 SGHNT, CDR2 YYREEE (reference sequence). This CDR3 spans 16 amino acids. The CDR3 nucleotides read TGTGCCAGCAGCTCTCCGACAGGGAAGAACACAGATACGCAGTATTTT. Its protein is CASSSPTGKNTDTQYF.

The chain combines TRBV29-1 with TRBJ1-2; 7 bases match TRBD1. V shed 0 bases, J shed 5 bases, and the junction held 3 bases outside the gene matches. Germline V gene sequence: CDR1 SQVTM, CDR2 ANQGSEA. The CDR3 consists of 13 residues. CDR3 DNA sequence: TGCAGCGTTGAAGACGGGACAGTGTATGGCTACACCTTC. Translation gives CSVEDGTVYGYTF.

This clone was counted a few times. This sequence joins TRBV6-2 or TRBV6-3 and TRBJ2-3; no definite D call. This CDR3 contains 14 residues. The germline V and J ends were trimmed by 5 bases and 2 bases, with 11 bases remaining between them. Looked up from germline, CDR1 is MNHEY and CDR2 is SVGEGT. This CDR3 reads CASSLGGPTDTQYF. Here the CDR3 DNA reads TGTGCCAGCAGTCTCGGTGGGCCCACAGATACGCAGTATTTT.

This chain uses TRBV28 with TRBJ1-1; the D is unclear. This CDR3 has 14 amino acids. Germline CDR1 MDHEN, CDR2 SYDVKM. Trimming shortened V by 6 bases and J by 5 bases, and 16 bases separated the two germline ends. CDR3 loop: CASRANRALTEAFF. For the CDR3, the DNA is TGTGCCAGCAGGGCAAACAGAGCTCTGACTGAAGCTTTCTTT.

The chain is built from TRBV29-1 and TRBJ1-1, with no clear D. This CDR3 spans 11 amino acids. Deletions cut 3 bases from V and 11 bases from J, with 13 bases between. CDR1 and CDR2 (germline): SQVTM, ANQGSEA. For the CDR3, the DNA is TGCAGCGTTGAGCACGTCCCTCAGGCTTTCTTT. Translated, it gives CSVEHVPQAFF.